These T cell receptor beta chains were read from a single sample in a study of identical twins. TCRdb recomputed calls from the 5' RACE reads with MiXCR, one row per CDR3 protein. The table has 500,000 to 550,000 distinct CDR3 sequences, approximately 20% seen once. The same sample was also studied in work on yellow fever vaccine responses in identical twins.

The sequenced sample consisted of CD4+ T cells sorted from blood. The receptor source for this set is a woman younger than 30 in good health. Both conserved end residues are trimmed from each CDR3. Each record gives: V gene, J gene, clone size, D gene, CDR3 protein. The D gene is left open where the match is weak. Size is omitted from some rows. Given values are once, few, many or a class for expanded clones.

>TRBV27|TRBJ2-7|.|TRBD2
ASRSVRETPYEQY
>TRBV29-1|TRBJ2-3|few|.
SVAEYTDTQY
>TRBV6-5|TRBJ2-2|.|.
ASSYAAGYTGELF
>TRBV20-1|TRBJ2-1|.|TRBD2
SARYGTSGNEQF
>TRBV4-1|TRBJ2-7|.|.
ASRQGSSGEQY
>TRBV4-1|TRBJ1-2|few|.
ASSQDHGTWITGYT
>TRBV7-8|TRBJ2-1|few|TRBD2
ASSEAPGTSGILSYNEQF
>TRBV20-1|TRBJ2-5|.|.
SARGAGLRETQY
>TRBV12-3/TRBV12-4|TRBJ2-3|many|.
ASSFIDTQY
>TRBV5-1|TRBJ2-3|few|TRBD1
ARQDRGNTDTQY
>TRBV6-1|TRBJ2-1|.|TRBD2
ASSISSGSVNEQF
>TRBV12-3/TRBV12-4|TRBJ1-3|.|.
ASRARDSGNTIY
>TRBV5-6|TRBJ2-2|once|.
ASRDQGQRTGELF
>TRBV10-2|TRBJ1-6|few|TRBD1
ASKGQPNSPLH
>TRBV2|TRBJ1-6|.|.
ASSVGRDNSPLH
>TRBV11-2|TRBJ2-2|many|TRBD2
ASSFRTSGNTGELF
>TRBV3-1|TRBJ2-1|many|.
ASSQDTGRDYNEQF
>TRBV29-1|TRBJ2-2|few|.
SVRSGELF
>TRBV7-3|TRBJ2-1|.|TRBD2
ASSLGSGSYEQF
>TRBV2|TRBJ2-3|once|TRBD1
ATKPDRGGTDTQY
>TRBV20-1|TRBJ2-3|.|TRBD2
SATRPNSGGGKDTQY
>TRBV11-3|TRBJ2-4|.|.
ASSPDWINIQY
>TRBV28|TRBJ1-4|.|TRBD1
ASKTGALEKLF
>TRBV7-8|TRBJ2-4|.|TRBD1
ASSYRDRESIQY
>TRBV25-1|TRBJ2-2|.|.
ASRSRGDTGELF
>TRBV20-1|TRBJ2-3|.|.
SARGPDTDTQY
>TRBV7-8|TRBJ2-7|once|TRBD2
ASSLANLLAVTYEQY
>TRBV6-5|TRBJ2-3|.|.
ASSYPLTNPTSTDTQY
>TRBV5-1|TRBJ2-2|.|.
ASRLVTVHTGELF
>TRBV18|TRBJ2-1|few|.
ASSPLGFYNEQF
>TRBV5-1|TRBJ2-1|many|TRBD2
ASSWGLAGPSSEQF
>TRBV11-2|TRBJ2-1|few|TRBD2
ASSRSAGTSDNEQF
>TRBV20-1|TRBJ1-5|few|.
SARDRTLPQTPGRGNQPQH
>TRBV20-1|TRBJ1-4|few|TRBD1
SATGQINEKLF
>TRBV27|TRBJ1-3|.|.
ASGDFSGNTIY